This TCR beta chain was recovered during a study of cytomegalovirus exposure and HLA in healthy donors. Deletions cut 2 bases from V and 1 base from J, with 10 bases between. Germline CDR1 is MRHNA and CDR2 is SNTAGT. The CDR3 consists of 15 residues. In its sample, this clone was seen once. What it binds is not known. Study-wide results and limits: In vitro assays verified that three CMV-associated chains recognized CMV antigens specifically. A link between a missense DCLRE1C variant and TCR beta V- and J-gene trimming emerged from a later analysis.

Vbeta (60) and Jbeta (13) primers were used in the PCR. TCRdb keeps only in-frame clones here, not all; method: immunoSEQ multiplex PCR. The table records about 64,000 clones, 77% of them present only once. J is TRBJ2-3 and V is TRBV6-4; D perhaps matches TRBD1 (5 bases). Source material: PBMCs. The TCR originated in a male donor in good health and CMV-seropositive. The CDR3 nucleotides are TGTGCCAGCAGTGACACCAGGGCCGGCACAGATACGCAGTATTTT. It specifies CASSDTRAGTDTQYF.